This TCR beta chain was captured in a study of blood T cells in healthy people across ages. General observations from the study: Investigators viewed diversity estimates from one million T cells as underestimates, the study reported.

In this sample, this clonotype turned up a few times. The antigen remains undetermined. The authors ran a second PCR of roughly 6 to 11 cycles using a sample-barcoded 5' primer and a J-beta primer mix. Using its own MiXCR run on the 5' RACE reads, TCRdb lists one record per CDR3 protein. The table records hundreds of thousands of distinct CDR3 sequences, 20% to 25% of them present only once. Germline CDR1 reads MDHEN; CDR2 reads SYDVKM. CDR3 length equals 15 residues. With 1 base removed from V and 2 bases from J, the gap between germline ends came to 9 bases. These data were likewise used in another study, on T cells of mothers and their children.

The receptor was isolated from a boy between 10 and 17 years old in good health. Sequencing was performed on blood. The chain employs TRBV28 and TRBJ1-5; D not certain. In nucleotides, the CDR3 is TGTGCCAGCAGTTTATCCTTCGGGGGCAATCAGCCCCAGCATTTT. Translation: CASSLSFGGNQPQHF.